This T cell receptor beta chain came from a study of glioma-infiltrating T cells after dendritic cell vaccination. Across the study: Dendritic cell vaccine was injected intradermally three times, biweekly.

Patients had residual fresh-frozen tumor tissue and more than two years of survival data. All glioblastoma patients lacked an isocitrate dehydrogenase mutation. Primers: 60 V beta forward and 13 J beta reverse. Here immunoSEQ multiplex PCR was the method, and the copy in TCRdb shows in-frame clones only, minus some. Of 95,000 or so clones listed, over 65% are singletons. The sequence was obtained from a human donor with glioblastoma. The sample here was blood, taken before dendritic cell vaccination.

For the CDR3, the DNA is TGCGCCAGCAGCCCTGGGCTCGTGAACACCGGGGAGCTGTTTTTT. Amino acid sequence: CASSPGLVNTGELFF. The V gene is TRBV5-1, the J gene TRBJ2-2; D is undetermined. The CDR3 has 15 residues. Germline loops: CDR1 SGHRS, CDR2 YFSETQ. The ends were cut back, 4 bases at V and 1 base at J, with 11 bases in the middle.